Each of the 9 T cell receptor beta chains below was sequenced from the same sample in a study of spatial heterogeneity in lung cancer. Study-wide results and limits: Intratumoral expanded alpha and beta TCR counts were found to track tumor mutation counts.

The antigens of these receptors remain unknown. As for time point: sample taken at primary tumor resection. MiXCR was run by TCRdb on the 5' RACE reads, yielding one entry per CDR3 protein. The profile shows approximately 13,000 distinct CDR3 sequences, roughly 5.6% of them singletons. The source material was lung tumor tissue, sampled at surgery. These receptors all stem from a male donor with early-stage non-small cell lung cancer.

At least ten counts were recorded for this clonotype. The chain carries TRBV28 and TRBJ2-3; D is ambiguous. Trimming removed 3 bases from V and 4 bases from J, with 11 bases in between. Germline V lookup: CDR1 MDHEN, CDR2 SYDVKM. CDR3 length: 14 amino acids. The CDR3: CASSLPTGSDTQYF. The CDR3 DNA sequence: TGTGCCAGCAGTTTGCCGACTGGGTCAGATACGCAGTATTTT.

The table lists this clonotype with many counts. The chain joins TRBV2 to TRBJ1-6; the match to TRBD1 covers 9 bases. With 4 bases clipped from V and 6 bases from J, the junction kept 4 bases outside the gene matches. The CDR3 has 15 residues. Germline lookup yields CDR1 SNHLY and CDR2 FYNNEI. CDR3 protein: CASSVQTGGNSPLHF. CDR3 DNA sequence: TGTGCCAGCAGTGTCCAGACAGGGGGTAATTCACCCCTCCACTTT. Together with reference TRBV2 and TRBJ1-6, the CDR3 gives the full variable domain: EPEVTQTPSHQVTQMGQEVILRCVPISNHLYFYWYRQILGQKVEFLVSFYNNEISEKSEIFDDQFSVERPDGSNFTLKIRSTKLEDSAMYFCASSVQTGGNSPLHFGNGTRLTVT.

This clonotype is deemed medium-sized (0.01 to 0.1%). V usage is TRBV5-1 and J usage is TRBJ2-1; D gene ambiguous. The CDR3 length is 15 residues. The V end was cut by 0 bases, the J end by 5 bases, with 12 bases between. The germline CDR1 and CDR2 sequences are SGHRS and YFSETQ. The CDR3 loop is CASSLVGRKDNEQFF. The CDR3 DNA reads TGCGCCAGCAGCTTGGTTGGACGGAAGGACAATGAGCAGTTCTTC.

This clonotype was detected many times. CDR3 bases: TGTGCCAGCAGGGCCAGCTCCTACAATGAGCAGTTCTTC. As protein: CASRASSYNEQFF. The chain combines TRBV6-2 or TRBV6-3 with TRBJ2-1; D unclear. CDR1 and CDR2 from the germline V gene are MNHEY and SVGEGT. The CDR3 totals 13 residues. Deletions cut 6 bases from V and 0 bases from J, with 6 bases between.

This rearrangement joins TRBV6-5 to TRBJ1-2; 9 nucleotides agree with TRBD1. Germline trimming cut 2 bases from V and 7 bases from J; bases unmatched to any gene: 5. The CDR3 runs 14 residues. Germline V CDR1 and CDR2: MNHEY, SVGAGI. The DNA of the CDR3 is TGTGCCAGCAGTTACAGGGACAGGGAGATTGGCTACACCTTC. Residues: CASSYRDREIGYTF.

This clonotype occurred a few times. The chain couples TRBV12-3 or TRBV12-4 to TRBJ1-6; 8 positions agree with TRBD1. CDR3 length equals 15 residues. The V gene end was trimmed by 4 bases and the J gene end by 4 bases; junction bases not matched to a gene: 3. The CDR3 nucleotides are TGTGCCAGCAGTTCACGGACAGGGTATAATTCACCCCTCCACTTT. This translates into CASSSRTGYNSPLHF.

This clonotype is medium-sized. The rearrangement links TRBV9 to TRBJ1-6, with D maybe TRBD1 (5 bases). Germline V lookup: CDR1 SGDLS, CDR2 YYNGEE. V dropped 2 bases and J dropped 13 bases, with 19 bases sitting between them. The CDR3 loop spans 15 amino acids. The CDR3: CASSVGRGFELPLHF. In DNA form, the CDR3 reads TGTGCCAGCAGCGTGGGACGCGGTTTCGAACTCCCCCTCCACTTT.

The sample holds many counts of this clonotype. The V and J genes are TRBV5-1 and TRBJ1-5; TRBD1 is a possible D gene (6 bases). The V end lost 4 bases, the J end lost 5 bases, and 13 bases lay between the germline ends. Looked up from germline, CDR1 is SGHRS and CDR2 is YFSETQ. The CDR3 runs to 14 residues. CDR3 DNA sequence: TGCGCCAGCAGCCCTGGGGGGCCCCATCAGCCCCAGCATTTT. Protein product: CASSPGGPHQPQHF.

By frequency in the sample, this clonotype is medium-sized. The chain joins TRBV7-2 to TRBJ2-1; D not resolved. Trimming took off 1 base at V and 1 base at J, with 8 bases between the two ends. CDR1 and CDR2 from the germline V gene are SGHTA and FQGNSA. The CDR3 runs to 15 residues. This CDR3 is CASSLVKGSYNEQFF. DNA for the CDR3: TGTGCCAGCAGCTTAGTTAAGGGTTCCTACAATGAGCAGTTCTTC. The full variable domain, in which reference TRBV7-2 and TRBJ2-1 provide the parts outside the CDR3, is GAGVSQSPSNKVTEKGKDVELRCDPISGHTALYWYRQSLGQGLEFLIYFQGNSAPDKSGLPSDRFSAERTGGSVSTLTIQRTQQEDSAVYLCASSLVKGSYNEQFFGPGTRLTVL.